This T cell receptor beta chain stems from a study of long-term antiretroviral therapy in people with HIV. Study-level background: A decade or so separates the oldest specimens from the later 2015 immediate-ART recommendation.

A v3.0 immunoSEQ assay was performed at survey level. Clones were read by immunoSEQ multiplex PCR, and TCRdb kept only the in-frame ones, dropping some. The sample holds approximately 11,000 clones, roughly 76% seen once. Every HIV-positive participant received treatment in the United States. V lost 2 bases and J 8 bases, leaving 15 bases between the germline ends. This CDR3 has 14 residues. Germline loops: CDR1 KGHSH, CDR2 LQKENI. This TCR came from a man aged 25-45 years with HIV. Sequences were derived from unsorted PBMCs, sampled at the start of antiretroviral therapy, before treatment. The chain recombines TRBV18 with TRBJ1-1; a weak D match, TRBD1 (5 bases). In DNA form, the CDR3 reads TGTGCCAGCTCACCATCCGGGACTCTGGGAGAAGCTTTCTTT. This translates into CASSPSGTLGEAFF.